The clone carrying this T cell receptor beta chain was recorded once. There are 14 residues in the CDR3. V gave up 4 bases and J gave up 10 bases; unmatched junction bases: 9. CDR1 and CDR2 (germline): MNHEY, SVGAGI. These data come from a study of blood T cell repertoires in COVID-19. About the research overall: Donors in the United States, Italy and Spain gave samples during acute or convalescent COVID-19.

In the original processing: Reference gene primer amplification in the assay estimated nucleated cell counts. Method: immunoSEQ multiplex PCR; TCRdb's copy keeps in-frame clones and lacks some. The V and J calls and clone size were taken over from that table, and D and trimming were inferred from the DNA. In the table there are fewer than 110,000 clones, approximately 89% of which are singletons. The chain employs TRBV6-5 and TRBJ1-4; TRBD1 agrees at 7 bases. Sequencing was done on a sample of peripheral blood. This clonotype was obtained from a woman aged 30 to 39 with acute or convalescent COVID-19. CDR3 sequence reads: CASSSTANRGKLFF. The CDR3 DNA sequence: TGTGCCAGCAGTTCAACCGCTAACAGGGGAAAACTGTTTTTT.